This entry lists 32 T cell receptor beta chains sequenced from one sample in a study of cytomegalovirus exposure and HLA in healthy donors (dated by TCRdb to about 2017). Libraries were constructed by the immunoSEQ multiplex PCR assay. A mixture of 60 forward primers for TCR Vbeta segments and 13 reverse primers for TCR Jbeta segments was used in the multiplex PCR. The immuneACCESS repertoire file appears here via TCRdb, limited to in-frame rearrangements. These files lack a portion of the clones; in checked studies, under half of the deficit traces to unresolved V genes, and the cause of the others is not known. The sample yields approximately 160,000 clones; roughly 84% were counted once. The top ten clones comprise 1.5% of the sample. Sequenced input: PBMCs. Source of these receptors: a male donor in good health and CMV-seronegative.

The CDR3 sequence: CASSPRRDNSYEQYF. In DNA, the CDR3 is TGTGCCAGCTCCCCTCGCCGGGACAACTCCTACGAGCAGTACTTC. This chain joins TRBV18 and TRBJ2-7; the D gene is possibly TRBD1 (6 bases). There are 15 residues in the CDR3. The germline CDR1 and CDR2 sequences are KGHSH and LQKENI. V was pared by 6 bases and J by 0 bases, with 15 bases between.

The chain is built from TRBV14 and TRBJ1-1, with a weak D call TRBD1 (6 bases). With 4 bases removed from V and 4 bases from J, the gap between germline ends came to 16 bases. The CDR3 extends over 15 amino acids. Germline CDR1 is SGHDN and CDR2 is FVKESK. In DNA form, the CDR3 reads TGTGCCAGCAGCCCGAGACTGATGGGGGCCACTGAAGCTTTCTTT. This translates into CASSPRLMGATEAFF.

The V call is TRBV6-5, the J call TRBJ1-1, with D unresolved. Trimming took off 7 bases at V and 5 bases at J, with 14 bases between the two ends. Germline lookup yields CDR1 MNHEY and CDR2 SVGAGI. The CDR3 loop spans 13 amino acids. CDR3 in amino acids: CASTAPTGTEAFF. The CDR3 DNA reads TGTGCCAGCACTGCACCGACGGGGACTGAAGCTTTCTTT.

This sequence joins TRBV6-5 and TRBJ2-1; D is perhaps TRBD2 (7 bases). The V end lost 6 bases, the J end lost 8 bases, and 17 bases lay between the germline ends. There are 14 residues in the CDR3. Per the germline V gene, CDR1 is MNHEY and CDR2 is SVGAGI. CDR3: CASRGAGGIYEQFF. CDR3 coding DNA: TGTGCCAGCAGGGGGGCCGGGGGGATCTATGAGCAGTTCTTC.

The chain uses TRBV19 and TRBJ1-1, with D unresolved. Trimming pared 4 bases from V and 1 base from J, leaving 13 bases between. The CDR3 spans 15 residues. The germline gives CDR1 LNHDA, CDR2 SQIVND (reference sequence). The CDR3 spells CASSNRRRANTEAFF. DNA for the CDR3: TGTGCCAGTAGTAACCGAAGGAGGGCGAACACTGAAGCTTTCTTT.

The CDR3 coding sequence is TGCAGTGCTACTACTAGCGACGAGCAGTACTTC. Translation gives CSATTSDEQYF. V usage is TRBV20-1 and J usage is TRBJ2-7; TRBD2 agrees at 7 bases. The CDR3 has 11 residues. The germline V gene encodes CDR1 DFQATT and CDR2 SNEGSKA (reference sequence). Losses at the gene ends were 4 bases for V and 5 bases for J; bases not matched to a gene: 2.

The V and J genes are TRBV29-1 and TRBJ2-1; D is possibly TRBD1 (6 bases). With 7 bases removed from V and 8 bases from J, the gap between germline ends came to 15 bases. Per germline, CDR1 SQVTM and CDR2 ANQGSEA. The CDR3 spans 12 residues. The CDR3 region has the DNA TGCAGCGGCCAGGGGAAGTGGGATGAGCAGTTCTTC. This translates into CSGQGKWDEQFF.

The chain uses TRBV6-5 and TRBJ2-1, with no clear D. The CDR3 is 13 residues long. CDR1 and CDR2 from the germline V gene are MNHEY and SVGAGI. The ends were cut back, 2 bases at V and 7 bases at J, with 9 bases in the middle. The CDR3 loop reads CASSYARENEQFF. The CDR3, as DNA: TGTGCCAGCAGTTACGCGAGAGAGAATGAGCAGTTCTTC.

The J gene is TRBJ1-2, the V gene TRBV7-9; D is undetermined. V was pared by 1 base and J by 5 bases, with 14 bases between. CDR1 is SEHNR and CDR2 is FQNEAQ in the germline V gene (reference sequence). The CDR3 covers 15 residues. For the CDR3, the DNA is TGTGCCAGCAGCTTAGTGAATCGACTCCTTTATGGCTACACCTTC. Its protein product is CASSLVNRLLYGYTF.

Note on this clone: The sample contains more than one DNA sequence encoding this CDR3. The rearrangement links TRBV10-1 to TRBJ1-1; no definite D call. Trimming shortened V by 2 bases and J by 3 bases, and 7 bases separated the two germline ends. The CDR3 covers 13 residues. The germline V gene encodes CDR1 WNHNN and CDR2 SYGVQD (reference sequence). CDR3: CASSEEYYTEAFF. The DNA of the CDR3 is TGCGCCAGCAGTGAGGAATACTACACTGAAGCTTTCTTT.

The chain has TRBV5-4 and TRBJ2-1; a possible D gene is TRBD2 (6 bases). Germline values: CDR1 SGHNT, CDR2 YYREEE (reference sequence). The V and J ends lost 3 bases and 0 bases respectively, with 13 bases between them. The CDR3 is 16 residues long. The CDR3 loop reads CASSSGTPSSYNEQFF. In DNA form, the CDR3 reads TGTGCCAGCAGCTCCGGGACTCCCTCCTCCTACAATGAGCAGTTCTTC.

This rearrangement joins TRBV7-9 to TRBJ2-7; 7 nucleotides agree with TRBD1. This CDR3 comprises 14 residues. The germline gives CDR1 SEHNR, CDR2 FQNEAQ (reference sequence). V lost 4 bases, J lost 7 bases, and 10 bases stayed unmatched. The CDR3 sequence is CASSSDRAMGEQYF. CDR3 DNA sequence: TGTGCCAGCAGCTCCGACAGGGCTATGGGGGAGCAGTACTTC. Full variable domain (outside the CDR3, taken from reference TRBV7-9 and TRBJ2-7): DTGVSQNPRHKITKRGQNVTFRCDPISEHNRLYWYRQTLGQGPEFLTYFQNEAQLEKSRLLSDRFSAERPKGSFSTLEIQRTEQGDSAMYLCASSSDRAMGEQYFGPGTRLTVT.

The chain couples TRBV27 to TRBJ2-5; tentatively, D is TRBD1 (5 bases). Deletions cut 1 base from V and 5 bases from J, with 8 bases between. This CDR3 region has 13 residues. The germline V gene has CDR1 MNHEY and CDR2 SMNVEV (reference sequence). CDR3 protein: CASSLWQGETQYF. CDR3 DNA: TGTGCCAGCAGTTTATGGCAGGGCGAGACCCAGTACTTC.

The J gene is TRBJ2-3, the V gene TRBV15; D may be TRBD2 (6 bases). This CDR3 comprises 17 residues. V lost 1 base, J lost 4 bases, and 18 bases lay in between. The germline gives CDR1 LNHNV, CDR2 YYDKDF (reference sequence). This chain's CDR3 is CATSRGTFPGASDTQYF. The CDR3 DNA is TGTGCCACCAGCAGAGGAACCTTCCCGGGAGCGTCAGATACGCAGTATTTT.

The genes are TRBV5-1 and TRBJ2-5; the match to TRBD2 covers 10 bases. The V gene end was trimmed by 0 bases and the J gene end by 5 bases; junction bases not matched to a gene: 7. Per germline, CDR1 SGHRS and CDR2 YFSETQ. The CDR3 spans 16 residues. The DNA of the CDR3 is TGCGCCAGCAGCTTGGGGCTAGCGGGAGTTCGGGAGACCCAGTACTTC. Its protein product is CASSLGLAGVRETQYF. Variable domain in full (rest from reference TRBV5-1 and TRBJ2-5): KAGVTQTPRYLIKTRGQQVTLSCSPISGHRSVSWYQQTPGQGLQFLFEYFSETQRNKGNFPGRFSGRQFSNSRSEMNVSTLELGDSALYLCASSLGLAGVRETQYFGPGTRLLVL.

CDR3 region: CSVEVQGLAGDITDTQYF. As DNA, the CDR3 is TGCAGCGTTGAAGTACAGGGACTAGCGGGGGACATAACAGATACGCAGTATTTT. The chain joins TRBV29-1 to TRBJ2-3; the match to TRBD2 covers 14 bases. CDR1 is SQVTM, CDR2 ANQGSEA, per germline. With 1 base clipped from V and 3 bases from J, the junction kept 9 bases outside the gene matches. This CDR3 is 18 amino acids long.

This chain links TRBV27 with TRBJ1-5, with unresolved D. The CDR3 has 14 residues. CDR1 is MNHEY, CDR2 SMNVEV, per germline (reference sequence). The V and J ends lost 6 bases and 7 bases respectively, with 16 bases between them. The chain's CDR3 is CASSPGWGTQPQHF. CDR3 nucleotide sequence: TGTGCCAGCAGCCCGGGGTGGGGTACCCAGCCCCAGCATTTT.

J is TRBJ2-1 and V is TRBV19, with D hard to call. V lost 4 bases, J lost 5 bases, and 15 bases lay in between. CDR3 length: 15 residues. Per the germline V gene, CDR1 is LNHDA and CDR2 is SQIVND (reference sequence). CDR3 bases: TGTGCCAGTAGTACCCTCCCCTCCAGAAACAATGAGCAGTTCTTC. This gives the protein CASSTLPSRNNEQFF.

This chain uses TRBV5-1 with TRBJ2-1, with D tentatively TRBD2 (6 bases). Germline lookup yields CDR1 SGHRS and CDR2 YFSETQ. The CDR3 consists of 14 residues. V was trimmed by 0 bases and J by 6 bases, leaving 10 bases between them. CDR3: CASSLGGRTNEQFF. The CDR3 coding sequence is TGCGCCAGCAGCTTGGGGGGGAGGACCAATGAGCAGTTCTTC.

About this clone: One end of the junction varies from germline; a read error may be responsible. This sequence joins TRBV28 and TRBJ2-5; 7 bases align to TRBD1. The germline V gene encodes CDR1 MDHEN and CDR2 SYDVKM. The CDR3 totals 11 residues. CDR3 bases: TGTGCCAGCAGTTTCCCGGGACAGACAGACTTC. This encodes CASSFPGQTDF.

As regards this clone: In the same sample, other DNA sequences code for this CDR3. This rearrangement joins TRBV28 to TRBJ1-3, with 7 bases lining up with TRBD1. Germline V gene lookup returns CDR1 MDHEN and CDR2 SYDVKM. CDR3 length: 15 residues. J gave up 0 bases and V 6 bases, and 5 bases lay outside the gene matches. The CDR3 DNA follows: TGTGCCAGCAGGGTGGGGACAGTCTCTGGAAACACCATATATTTT. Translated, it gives CASRVGTVSGNTIYF. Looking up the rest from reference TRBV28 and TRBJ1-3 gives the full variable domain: DVKVTQSSRYLVKRTGEKVFLECVQDMDHENMFWYRQDPGLGLRLIYFSYDVKMKEKGDIPEGYSVSREKKERFSLILESASTNQTSMYLCASRVGTVSGNTIYFGEGSWLTVV.

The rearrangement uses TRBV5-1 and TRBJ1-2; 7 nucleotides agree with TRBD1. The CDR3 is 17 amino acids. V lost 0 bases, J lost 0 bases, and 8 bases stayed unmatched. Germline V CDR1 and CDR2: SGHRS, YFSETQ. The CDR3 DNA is TGCGCCAGCAGCTTGGGGGGACAGACCGGAGCTAACTATGGCTACACCTTC. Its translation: CASSLGGQTGANYGYTF.

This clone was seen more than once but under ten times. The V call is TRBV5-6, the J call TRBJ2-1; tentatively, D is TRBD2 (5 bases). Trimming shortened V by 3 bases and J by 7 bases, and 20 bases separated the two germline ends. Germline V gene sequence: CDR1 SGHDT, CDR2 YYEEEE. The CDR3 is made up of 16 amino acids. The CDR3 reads CASSWERTGNTNEQFF. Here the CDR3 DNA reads TGTGCCAGCAGCTGGGAGAGGACTGGAAACACAAATGAGCAGTTCTTC.

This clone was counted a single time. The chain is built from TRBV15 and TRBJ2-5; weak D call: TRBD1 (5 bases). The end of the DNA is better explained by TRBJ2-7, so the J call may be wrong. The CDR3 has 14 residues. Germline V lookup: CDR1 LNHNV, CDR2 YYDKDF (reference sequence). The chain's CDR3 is CATSQAGLNYEQYF. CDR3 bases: TGTGCCACCAGCCAGGCAGGGTTGAACTACGAGCAGTACTTC.

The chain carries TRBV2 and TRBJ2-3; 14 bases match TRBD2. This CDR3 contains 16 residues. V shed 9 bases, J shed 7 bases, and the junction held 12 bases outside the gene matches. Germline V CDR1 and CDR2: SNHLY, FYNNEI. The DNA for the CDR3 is TGTGCCAGAACAGGGGGACTAGCGGGAGTAGTAAATACGCAGTATTTT. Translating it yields CARTGGLAGVVNTQYF.

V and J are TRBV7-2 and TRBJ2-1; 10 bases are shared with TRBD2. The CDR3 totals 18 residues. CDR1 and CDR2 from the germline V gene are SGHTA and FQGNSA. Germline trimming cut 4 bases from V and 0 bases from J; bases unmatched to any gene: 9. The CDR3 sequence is CASSSPSGLAASYNEQFF. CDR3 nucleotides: TGTGCCAGCAGCTCCCCCTCCGGACTAGCGGCCTCCTACAATGAGCAGTTCTTC.

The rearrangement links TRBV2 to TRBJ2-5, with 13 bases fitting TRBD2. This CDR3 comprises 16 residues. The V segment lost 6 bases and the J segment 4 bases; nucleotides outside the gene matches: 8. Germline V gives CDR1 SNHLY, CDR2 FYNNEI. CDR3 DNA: TGTGCCAGCAGCCGGGGACTAGCGGGGAGCCCAGAGACCCAGTACTTC. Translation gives CASSRGLAGSPETQYF. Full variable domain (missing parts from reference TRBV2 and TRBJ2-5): EPEVTQTPSHQVTQMGQEVILRCVPISNHLYFYWYRQILGQKVEFLVSFYNNEISEKSEIFDDQFSVERPDGSNFTLKIRSTKLEDSAMYFCASSRGLAGSPETQYFGPGTRLLVL.

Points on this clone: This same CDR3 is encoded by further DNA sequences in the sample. The CDR3 sequence is CASSPGTGGGEQYF. The DNA of the CDR3 is TGTGCCAGCAGCCCCGGGACGGGAGGTGGCGAGCAGTACTTC. This sequence joins TRBV5-6 and TRBJ2-7; 7 bases line up with TRBD2. V shed 4 bases, J shed 6 bases, and the junction held 10 bases outside the gene matches. The germline CDR1 and CDR2 sequences are SGHDT and YYEEEE. This CDR3 has 14 amino acids.

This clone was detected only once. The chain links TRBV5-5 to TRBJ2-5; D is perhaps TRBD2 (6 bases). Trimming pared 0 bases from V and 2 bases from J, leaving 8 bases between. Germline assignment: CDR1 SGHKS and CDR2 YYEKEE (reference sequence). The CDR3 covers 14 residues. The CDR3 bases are TGTGCCAGCAGCTTGGGGGCGGGACAAGAGACCCAGTACTTC. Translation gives CASSLGAGQETQYF.

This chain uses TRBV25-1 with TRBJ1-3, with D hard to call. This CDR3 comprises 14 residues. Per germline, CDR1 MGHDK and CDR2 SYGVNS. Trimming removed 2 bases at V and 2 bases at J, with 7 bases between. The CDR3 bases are TGTGCCAGCAGTGAAGAGCGGACTGGAAACACCATATATTTT. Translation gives CASSEERTGNTIYF.

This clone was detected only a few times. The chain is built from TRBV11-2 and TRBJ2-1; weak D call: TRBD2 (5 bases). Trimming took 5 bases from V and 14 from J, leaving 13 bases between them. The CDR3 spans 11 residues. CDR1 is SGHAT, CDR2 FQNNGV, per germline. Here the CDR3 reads CASSQEVWEFF. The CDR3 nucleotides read TGTGCCAGCAGCCAGGAGGTATGGGAGTTCTTC. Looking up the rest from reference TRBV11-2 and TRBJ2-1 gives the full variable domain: EAGVAQSPRYKIIEKRQSVAFWCNPISGHATLYWYQQILGQGPKLLIQFQNNGVVDDSQLPKDRFSAERLKGVDSTLKIQPAKLEDSAVYLCASSQEVWEFFGPGTRLTVL.

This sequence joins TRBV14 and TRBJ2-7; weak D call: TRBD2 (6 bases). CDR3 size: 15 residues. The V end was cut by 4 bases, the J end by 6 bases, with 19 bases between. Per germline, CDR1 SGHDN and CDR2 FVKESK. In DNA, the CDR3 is TGTGCCAGCAGCCCCAGTAGCGGACCCCTTTCCGAGCAGTACTTC. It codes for CASSPSSGPLSEQYF.